This entry concerns a single TCR beta chain. Its antigen is not known. The sample originates from a study of blood T cells in healthy people across ages. Study-wide results and caveats: Higher diversity, along with more naive CD4+ cells, distinguished long-lived donors from aged donors.

PCR was performed a second time for about 7 to 12 cycles using a sample-barcoded 5' primer and a J-beta primer mix. MiXCR, run by TCRdb on the 5' RACE reads, gives a single entry per CDR3 protein. This table has more than 1,400,000 distinct CDR3 sequences, 35% to 45% appearing once. The germline V gene encodes CDR1 SNHLY and CDR2 FYNNEI. The CDR3 consists of 15 residues. V lost 1 base to trimming and J lost 6 bases, with 13 bases between them. The TCR sequence derives from a woman aged 18-35 years in good health. Sequencing input: blood. J is TRBJ1-5 and V is TRBV2, with a possible D match to TRBD1 (5 bases). This chain's CDR3 is CASSEDQGLTQPQHF. CDR3 bases: TGTGCCAGCAGTGAAGACCAGGGCCTCACTCAGCCCCAGCATTTT. Combining the CDR3 with reference TRBV2 and TRBJ1-5 gives the whole variable domain EPEVTQTPSHQVTQMGQEVILRCVPISNHLYFYWYRQILGQKVEFLVSFYNNEISEKSEIFDDQFSVERPDGSNFTLKIRSTKLEDSAMYFCASSEDQGLTQPQHFGDGTRLSIL.